A single sample is the source of the 19 T cell receptor beta chains below, sequenced in a study of identical twins. Each CDR3 protein is one row after TCRdb ran MiXCR on the 5' RACE reads. This sample has a few hundred thousand distinct CDR3 sequences; 7% to 9.5% occur once, and the top ten carry roughly 9%. The sample consisted of naive T cells sorted from blood. The receptors here all came from a woman between 50 and 59 years old in good health.

This clonotype was detected once. J is TRBJ1-2 and V is TRBV19; D is uncertain. The CDR3 covers 14 residues. Germline-derived CDR1 and CDR2 are LNHDA and SQIVND (reference sequence). With 7 bases removed from V and 0 bases from J, the gap between germline ends came to 12 bases. Written as DNA, the CDR3 is TGTGCCAGTACTCGAGGCATACCTAACTATGGCTACACCTTC. Protein sequence: CASTRGIPNYGYTF.

The chain uses TRBV18 and TRBJ1-1; tentative D call: TRBD1 (5 bases). The CDR3 is 14 residues long. CDR1 and CDR2 (germline): KGHSH, LQKENI. V shed 3 bases and J shed 5 bases, with 13 bases lying between them. The CDR3 region has the DNA TGTGCCAGCTCACCGAAGGTTGAGGGGACTGAAGCTTTCTTT. Its translation is CASSPKVEGTEAFF.

This clonotype was detected many times. V and J are TRBV5-1 and TRBJ2-2; the D gene is possibly TRBD1 (5 bases). Deletions cut 4 bases from V and 3 bases from J, with 16 bases between. Germline CDR1 SGHRS, CDR2 YFSETQ. This CDR3 has 16 amino acids. CDR3 nucleotides: TGCGCCAGCAGCGATTCCCAGGGTGCCCACACCGGGGAGCTGTTTTTT. Translation: CASSDSQGAHTGELFF.

The chain employs TRBV7-2 and TRBJ1-1, with TRBD1 as a possible D gene (5 bases). Germline CDR1 is SGHTA and CDR2 is FQGNSA. Trimming took off 0 bases at V and 1 base at J, with 9 bases between the two ends. This CDR3 region has 15 residues. The CDR3 protein is CASSLAWGGNTEAFF. The CDR3 DNA sequence: TGTGCCAGCAGCTTAGCTTGGGGGGGGAACACTGAAGCTTTCTTT.

The V gene is TRBV3-1, the J gene TRBJ2-7; 10 bases are a match to TRBD2. CDR1 LGHDT and CDR2 YNNKEL come from the germline V gene (reference sequence). This CDR3 region has 15 residues. J gave up 4 bases and V 1 base, and 4 bases lay outside the gene matches. CDR3 DNA sequence: TGTGCCAGCAGCCAAGTAGCGGGAGGAACATACGAGCAGTACTTC. Amino acids: CASSQVAGGTYEQYF.

Ten or more counts support this clonotype. This chain connects TRBV6-1 to TRBJ2-1; D ambiguous. V dropped 2 bases and J dropped 10 bases, with 6 bases sitting between them. CDR1 and CDR2 (germline): MNHNS, SASEGT. The CDR3 has 11 residues. The CDR3 DNA is TGTGCCAGCAGTGAATACCGGGAGCAGTTCTTC. Protein sequence: CASSEYREQFF.

This clonotype was counted ten times or more. The gene calls are TRBV24-1 and TRBJ2-3, with a possible D match to TRBD2 (6 bases). V was trimmed by 9 bases and J by 3 bases, leaving 12 bases between them. Germline CDR1 KGHDR, CDR2 SFDVKD. CDR3 length: 13 residues. Here the CDR3 DNA reads TGTGCCACCCGCGGGACTGGGACAGATACGCAGTATTTT. Translating it yields CATRGTGTDTQYF.

The chain recombines TRBV12-3 or TRBV12-4 with TRBJ1-5; 10 bases are a match to TRBD1. The CDR3 extends over 16 amino acids. V trimming: 6 bases; J trimming: 2 bases; junction bases outside the gene matches: 7. The DNA of the CDR3 is TGTGCCAGCAGCCGACAGGGGGCGCTGGGCAATCAGCCCCAGCATTTT. This codes for CASSRQGALGNQPQHF.

This clonotype was recorded at least ten times. This chain links TRBV5-1 with TRBJ1-5; D unclear. The CDR3 has 13 amino acids. Per germline, CDR1 SGHRS and CDR2 YFSETQ. Between the trimmed V and J ends, which lost 0 bases and 7 bases, there was a span of 8 bases. The chain's CDR3 is CASSLASGQPQHF. For the CDR3, the DNA is TGCGCCAGCAGCTTGGCCTCAGGACAGCCCCAGCATTTT. The variable domain in full, completed from reference TRBV5-1 and TRBJ1-5, reads KAGVTQTPRYLIKTRGQQVTLSCSPISGHRSVSWYQQTPGQGLQFLFEYFSETQRNKGNFPGRFSGRQFSNSRSEMNVSTLELGDSALYLCASSLASGQPQHFGDGTRLSIL.

The chain carries TRBV25-1 and TRBJ1-1; D is unresolved. The V gene lost 3 bases and the J gene lost 3 bases, with 14 bases spanning the gap. CDR3 size: 15 residues. Germline assignment: CDR1 MGHDK and CDR2 SYGVNS. CDR3 nucleotides: TGTGCCAGCAGTGAGTTTTCCGGGTTGCACACTGAAGCTTTCTTT. Protein product: CASSEFSGLHTEAFF.

This clonotype was counted ten times or more. The chain links TRBV14 to TRBJ2-3; D is perhaps TRBD1 (5 bases). Germline V gene lookup returns CDR1 SGHDN and CDR2 FVKESK. The CDR3 consists of 16 residues. Between the trimmed V and J ends, which lost 3 bases and 2 bases, there was a span of 15 bases. CDR3 coding DNA: TGTGCCAGCAGCCATACCGACAGATGGTACACAGATACGCAGTATTTT. This gives the protein CASSHTDRWYTDTQYF.

This clonotype appeared a few times. The V call is TRBV11-2, the J call TRBJ1-4; D perhaps matches TRBD1 (5 bases). The V gene lost 3 bases and the J gene lost 8 bases, with 16 bases spanning the gap. The CDR3 loop spans 15 amino acids. Germline loops: CDR1 SGHAT, CDR2 FQNNGV. CDR3 DNA: TGTGCCAGCAGCTTCCCCCCAGGGCAAGGAGAAAAACTGTTTTTT. Its protein product is CASSFPPGQGEKLFF. Full variable domain (outside the CDR3, taken from reference TRBV11-2 and TRBJ1-4): EAGVAQSPRYKIIEKRQSVAFWCNPISGHATLYWYQQILGQGPKLLIQFQNNGVVDDSQLPKDRFSAERLKGVDSTLKIQPAKLEDSAVYLCASSFPPGQGEKLFFGSGTQLSVL.

This clonotype was counted many times. The V gene is TRBV12-3 or TRBV12-4, the J gene TRBJ1-1, with D uncertain. The CDR3 covers 12 residues. The V end was cut by 3 bases, the J end by 4 bases, with 6 bases between. CDR3 sequence: CASSFTGTEAFF. The CDR3 DNA reads TGTGCCAGCAGTTTTACGGGCACTGAAGCTTTCTTT.

This clonotype was seen more than once but under ten times. V gene TRBV20-1 combines with J gene TRBJ2-2, with 8 positions matching TRBD1. This CDR3 has 12 amino acids. V lost 5 bases to trimming and J lost 5 bases; unmatched junction nucleotides: 1. Germline V gives CDR1 DFQATT, CDR2 SNEGSKA (reference sequence). The CDR3 sequence is CSAWTGTGELFF. The CDR3 nucleotides are TGCAGTGCTTGGACAGGGACCGGGGAGCTGTTTTTT.

This clonotype occurred a few times. The V call is TRBV6-1, the J call TRBJ2-1; maybe TRBD1 (7 bases). The CDR3 runs 16 residues. The V gene's germline CDR1 is MNHNS and CDR2 SASEGT. The V end lost 6 bases, the J end lost 0 bases, and 15 bases lay between the germline ends. The CDR3 sequence: CASRLRQGGSYNEQFF. In DNA, the CDR3 is TGTGCCAGCAGACTAAGACAGGGAGGCTCCTACAATGAGCAGTTCTTC.

This clonotype was seen at least ten times. This chain uses TRBV10-3 with TRBJ2-5; D gene ambiguous. The CDR3 covers 13 residues. V lost 3 bases and J lost 0, with 5 bases in between. CDR1 is ENHRY and CDR2 is SYGVKD in the germline V gene. The DNA for the CDR3 is TGTGCCATCAGTGATGGGTACCAAGAGACCCAGTACTTC. It translates to CAISDGYQETQYF.

The genes are TRBV11-3 and TRBJ1-1; 9 nucleotides align to TRBD1. V lost 5 bases and J lost 9; bases outside the gene matches: 10. The CDR3 is 14 residues long. Germline V gene lookup returns CDR1 SGHNT and CDR2 YENEEA. CDR3 in amino acids: CASSPDRGVFKAFF. The CDR3 DNA reads as TGTGCCAGCAGCCCGGACAGGGGTGTTTTTAAAGCTTTCTTT. The full variable domain, its missing parts supplied by reference TRBV11-3 and TRBJ1-1, is EAGVVQSPRYKIIEKKQPVAFWCNPISGHNTLYWYLQNLGQGPELLIRYENEEAVDDSQLPKDRFSAERLKGVDSTLKIQPAELGDSAVYLCASSPDRGVFKAFFGQGTRLTVV.

This chain uses TRBV6-5 with TRBJ2-7; 10 nucleotides line up with TRBD2. The V gene's germline CDR1 is MNHEY and CDR2 SVGAGI. There are 14 residues in the CDR3. Germline trimming cut 7 bases from V and 3 bases from J; bases unmatched to any gene: 6. This CDR3 reads CASNPAGGVYEQYF. The CDR3 nucleotides read TGTGCCAGCAACCCAGCGGGAGGGGTCTACGAGCAGTACTTC.

This clonotype was counted at least ten times. V usage is TRBV5-1 and J usage is TRBJ1-2, with D unclear. The V gene lost 1 base and the J gene lost 5 bases, with 9 bases spanning the gap. This CDR3 has 13 residues. Germline CDR1 is SGHRS and CDR2 is YFSETQ. The CDR3 nucleotides are TGCGCCAGCAGCTTGAGATCTGGGTATGGCTACACCTTC. This encodes CASSLRSGYGYTF. Full variable domain (rest looked up from reference TRBV5-1 and TRBJ1-2): KAGVTQTPRYLIKTRGQQVTLSCSPISGHRSVSWYQQTPGQGLQFLFEYFSETQRNKGNFPGRFSGRQFSNSRSEMNVSTLELGDSALYLCASSLRSGYGYTFGSGTRLTVV.